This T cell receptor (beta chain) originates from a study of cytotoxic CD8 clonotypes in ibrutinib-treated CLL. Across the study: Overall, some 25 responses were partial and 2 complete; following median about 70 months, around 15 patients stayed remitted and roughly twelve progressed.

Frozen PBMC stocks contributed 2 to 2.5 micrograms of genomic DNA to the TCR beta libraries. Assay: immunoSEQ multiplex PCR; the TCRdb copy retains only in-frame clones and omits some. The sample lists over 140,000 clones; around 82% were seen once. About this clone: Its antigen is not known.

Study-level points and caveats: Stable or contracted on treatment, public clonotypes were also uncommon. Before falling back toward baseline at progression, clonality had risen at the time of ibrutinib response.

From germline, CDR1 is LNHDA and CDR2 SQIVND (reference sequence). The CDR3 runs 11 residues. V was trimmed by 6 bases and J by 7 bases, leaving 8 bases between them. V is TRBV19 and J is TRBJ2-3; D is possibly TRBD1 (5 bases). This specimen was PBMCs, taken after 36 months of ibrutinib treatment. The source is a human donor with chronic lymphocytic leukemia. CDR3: CASSTGHTQYF. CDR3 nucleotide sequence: TGTGCCAGTAGCACAGGTCATACGCAGTATTTT. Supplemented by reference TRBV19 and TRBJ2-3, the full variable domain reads DGGITQSPKYLFRKEGQNVTLSCEQNLNHDAMYWYRQDPGQGLRLIYYSQIVNDFQKGDIAEGYSVSREKKESFPLTVTSAQKNPTAFYLCASSTGHTQYFGPGTRLTVL.